This T cell receptor beta chain derives from a study of blood T cell repertoires in COVID-19. Study information: PBMCs, B-cell-depleted T cells, or T cells were the source of the cDNA or gDNA that made up the material.

V dropped 2 bases and J dropped 4 bases, with 11 bases sitting between them. The CDR3 has 14 amino acids. From germline, CDR1 is MNHNS and CDR2 SASEGT. The study assigned cohorts using participant-reported clinical history. What the recovered Cohort 3 donors had was two negative PCRs, clearance, or symptom resolution. Assay used: immunoSEQ multiplex PCR; TCRdb lists only in-frame clones, some missing. The profile shows about 140,000 clones, 87% of them singletons. The sequence was obtained from a man aged 55 to 70 who had recovered from COVID-19. The source material was PBMCs or T cells enriched from blood (not recorded which). V and J are TRBV6-1 and TRBJ1-2; perhaps TRBD1 as D (5 bases). CDR3 protein: CASSERVGVYGYTF. The CDR3 DNA reads TGTGCCAGCAGTGAACGGGTAGGGGTCTATGGCTACACCTTC.